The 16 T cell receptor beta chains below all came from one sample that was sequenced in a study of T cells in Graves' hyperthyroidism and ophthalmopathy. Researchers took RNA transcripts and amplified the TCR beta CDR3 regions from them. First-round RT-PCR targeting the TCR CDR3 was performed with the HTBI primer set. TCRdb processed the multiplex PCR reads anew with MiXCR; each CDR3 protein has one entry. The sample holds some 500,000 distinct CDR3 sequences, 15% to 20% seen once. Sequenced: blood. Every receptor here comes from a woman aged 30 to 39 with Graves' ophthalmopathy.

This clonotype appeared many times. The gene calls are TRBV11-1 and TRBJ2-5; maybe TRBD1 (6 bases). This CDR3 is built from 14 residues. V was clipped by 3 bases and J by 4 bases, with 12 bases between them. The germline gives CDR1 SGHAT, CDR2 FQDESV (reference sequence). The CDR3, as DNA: TGTGCCAGCAGCTTGGACAGCCTAAGAGAGACCCAGTACTTC. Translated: CASSLDSLRETQYF.

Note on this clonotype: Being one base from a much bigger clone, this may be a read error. CDR3 loop: CSAGTTSSGELFF. The CDR3 nucleotides are TGCAGTGCTGGCACGACTAGCTCCGGGGAGCTGTTTTTT. The chain combines TRBV20-1 with TRBJ2-2, with TRBD2 matching over 7 bases. V gave up 5 bases and J gave up 6 bases; unmatched junction bases: 6. This CDR3 spans 13 amino acids. Germline CDR1 is DFQATT and CDR2 is SNEGSKA (reference sequence).

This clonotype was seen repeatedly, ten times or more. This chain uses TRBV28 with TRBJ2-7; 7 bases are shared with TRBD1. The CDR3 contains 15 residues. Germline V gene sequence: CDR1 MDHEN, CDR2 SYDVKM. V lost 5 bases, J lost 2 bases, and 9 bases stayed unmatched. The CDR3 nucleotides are TGTGCCAGCAGTCCTATCTTCGACAGGGCCTACGAGCAGTACTTC. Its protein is CASSPIFDRAYEQYF.

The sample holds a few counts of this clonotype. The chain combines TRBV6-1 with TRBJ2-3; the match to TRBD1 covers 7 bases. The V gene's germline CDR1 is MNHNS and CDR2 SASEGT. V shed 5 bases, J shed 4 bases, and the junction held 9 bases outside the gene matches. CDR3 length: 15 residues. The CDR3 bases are TGTGCCAGCAGTTCCATCCGGGACAGCTCAGATACGCAGTATTTT. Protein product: CASSSIRDSSDTQYF.

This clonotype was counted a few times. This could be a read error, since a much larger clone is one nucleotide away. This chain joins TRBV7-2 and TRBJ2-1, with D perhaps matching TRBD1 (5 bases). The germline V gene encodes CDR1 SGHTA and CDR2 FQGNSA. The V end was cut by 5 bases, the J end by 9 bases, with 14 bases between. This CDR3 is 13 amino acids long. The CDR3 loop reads CASSLIQAGEQFF. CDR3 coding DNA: TGTGCCAGCAGCCTCATACAGGCCGGTGAGCAGTTCTTC.

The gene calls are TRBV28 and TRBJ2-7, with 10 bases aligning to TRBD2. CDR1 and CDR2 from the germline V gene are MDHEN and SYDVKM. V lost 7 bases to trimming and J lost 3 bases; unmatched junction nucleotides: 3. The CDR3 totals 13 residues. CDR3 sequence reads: CASTLAGDYEQYF. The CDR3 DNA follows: TGTGCCAGCACGCTAGCGGGAGACTACGAGCAGTACTTC.

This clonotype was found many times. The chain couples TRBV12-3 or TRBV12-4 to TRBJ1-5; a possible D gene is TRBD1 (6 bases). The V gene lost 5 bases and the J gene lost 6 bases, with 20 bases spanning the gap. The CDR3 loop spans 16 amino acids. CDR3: CASSASLGGKGQPQHF. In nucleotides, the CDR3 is TGTGCCAGCAGTGCCTCATTAGGGGGAAAAGGTCAGCCCCAGCATTTT.

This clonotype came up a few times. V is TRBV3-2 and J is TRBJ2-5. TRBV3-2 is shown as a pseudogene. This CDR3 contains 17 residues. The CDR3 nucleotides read TGTGCCAGCAGCCAAGATTTTTTAAAGTGGGACCGCGAGACCCAGTACTTC. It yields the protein CASSQDFLKWDRETQYF.

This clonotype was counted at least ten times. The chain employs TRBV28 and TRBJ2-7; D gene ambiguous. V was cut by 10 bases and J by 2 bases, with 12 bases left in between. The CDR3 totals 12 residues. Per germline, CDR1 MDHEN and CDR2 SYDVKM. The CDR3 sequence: CATRSQPYEQYF. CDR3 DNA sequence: TGTGCCACACGATCCCAACCCTACGAGCAGTACTTC.

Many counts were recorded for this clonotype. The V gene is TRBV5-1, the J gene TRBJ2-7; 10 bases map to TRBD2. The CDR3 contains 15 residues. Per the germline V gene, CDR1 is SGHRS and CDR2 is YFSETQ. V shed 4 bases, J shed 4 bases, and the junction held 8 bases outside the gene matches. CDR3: CASSLAGEIWYEQYF. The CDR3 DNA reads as TGCGCCAGCAGCCTAGCGGGAGAGATATGGTACGAGCAGTACTTC.

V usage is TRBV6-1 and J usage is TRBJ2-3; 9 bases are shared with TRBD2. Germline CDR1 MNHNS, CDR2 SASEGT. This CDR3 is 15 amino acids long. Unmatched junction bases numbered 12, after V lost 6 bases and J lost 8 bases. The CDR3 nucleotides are TGTGCCAGCAGACGGGGGCGGGAGGGGGGTCGTACGCAGTATTTT. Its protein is CASRRGREGGRTQYF.

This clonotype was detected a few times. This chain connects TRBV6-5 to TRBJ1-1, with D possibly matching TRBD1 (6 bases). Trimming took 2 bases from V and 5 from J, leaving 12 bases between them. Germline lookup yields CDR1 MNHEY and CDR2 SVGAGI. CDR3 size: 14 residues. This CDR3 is CASSYLDRRTEAFF. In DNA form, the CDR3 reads TGTGCCAGCAGTTACCTAGACAGGAGGACTGAAGCTTTCTTT.

The CDR3 DNA follows: TGTGCCAGCAGTTCCCCCGGGACAGGGTCCTACGAGCAGTACTTC. The encoded protein is CASSSPGTGSYEQYF. The chain has TRBV27 and TRBJ2-7; 9 bases fit TRBD1. Losses at the gene ends were 4 bases for V and 1 base for J; bases not matched to a gene: 5. The CDR3 runs 15 residues. Germline V lookup: CDR1 MNHEY, CDR2 SMNVEV (reference sequence).

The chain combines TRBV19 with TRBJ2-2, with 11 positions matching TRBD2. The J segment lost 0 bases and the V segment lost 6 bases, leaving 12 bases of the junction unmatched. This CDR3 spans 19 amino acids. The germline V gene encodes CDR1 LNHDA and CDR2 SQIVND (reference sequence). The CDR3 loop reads CASSRSGTSGSPNTGELFF. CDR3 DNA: TGTGCCAGTAGCCGATCAGGGACTAGCGGCTCTCCGAACACCGGGGAGCTGTTTTTT.

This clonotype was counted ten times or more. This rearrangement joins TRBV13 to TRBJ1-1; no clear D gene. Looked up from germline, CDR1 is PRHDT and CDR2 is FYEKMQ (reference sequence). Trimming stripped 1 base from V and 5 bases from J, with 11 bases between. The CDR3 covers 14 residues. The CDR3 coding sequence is TGTGCCAGCAGCTTAGATACGGGAAGGACTGAAGCTTTCTTT. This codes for CASSLDTGRTEAFF.

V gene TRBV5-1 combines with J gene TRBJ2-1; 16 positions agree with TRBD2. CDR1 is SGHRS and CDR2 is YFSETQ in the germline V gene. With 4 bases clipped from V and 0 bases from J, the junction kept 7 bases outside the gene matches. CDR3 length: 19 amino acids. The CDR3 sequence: CASSPGTSGREISYNEQFF. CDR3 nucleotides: TGCGCCAGCAGCCCAGGGACTAGCGGGAGGGAGATCTCCTACAATGAGCAGTTCTTC.